These 18 T cell receptor beta chains came from one sample sequenced in a study of spatial heterogeneity in lung cancer. TCRdb reprocessed the 5' RACE reads via MiXCR and lists one record per CDR3 protein. The sample has fewer than 30,000 distinct CDR3 sequences; around 5.8% are singletons. The time point was: blood at routine non-recurrence follow-up after resection. The sequenced material consisted of unsorted whole RNA from tumor, nontumor lung or frozen PBMC. The source was PBMCs, collected at follow-up. All receptors come from a male donor with early-stage non-small cell lung cancer.

This clonotype was detected only a few times. The rearrangement links TRBV12-5 to TRBJ1-1; D is undetermined. V gave up 0 bases and J gave up 0 bases, with 26 bases separating them. The CDR3 runs to 21 residues. Germline V gene lookup returns CDR1 LGHNT and CDR2 FRNRAP. Written as DNA, the CDR3 is TGTGCTAGTGGTTTGGTACTTGGGCAGGTCGGATTTAATCGCATGAACACTGAAGCTTTCTTT. Translation gives CASGLVLGQVGFNRMNTEAFF.

A few counts support this clonotype. The rearrangement links TRBV12-3 or TRBV12-4 to TRBJ1-2, with a weak D call TRBD1 (6 bases). Trimming took 7 bases from V and 8 from J, leaving 20 bases between them. The CDR3 is made up of 14 amino acids. CDR3: CASTPYRFGGGYTF. In nucleotides, the CDR3 is TGTGCCAGCACCCCCTACAGGTTCGGGGGCGGCTACACCTTC.

The genes are TRBV11-2 and TRBJ1-4; D is undetermined. Germline loops: CDR1 SGHAT, CDR2 FQNNGV. V gave up 2 bases and J gave up 2 bases, with 6 bases separating them. CDR3 length: 14 residues. CDR3 nucleotide sequence: TGTGCCAGCAGCTTAAGTCTTACTAATGAAAAACTGTTTTTT. This codes for CASSLSLTNEKLFF.

This clonotype was picked up many times. CDR3 loop: CASNEGWTNTEAFF. As DNA, the CDR3 is TGCGCCAGCAATGAGGGCTGGACGAACACTGAAGCTTTCTTT. This sequence joins TRBV5-1 and TRBJ1-1, with D unresolved. Trimming took 6 bases from V and 1 from J, leaving 13 bases between them. Germline V gene lookup returns CDR1 SGHRS and CDR2 YFSETQ. The CDR3 has 14 residues.

This clonotype was detected many times. CDR3 in amino acids: CASSVEASGGLFPFF. The CDR3, as DNA: TGTGCCAGCAGCGTAGAGGCTAGCGGGGGGTTATTTCCGTTCTTC. The chain has TRBV9 and TRBJ2-1; TRBD2 matches at 11 bases. Trimming took 0 bases from V and 15 from J; bases not matched to a gene: 11. Germline V lookup: CDR1 SGDLS, CDR2 YYNGEE. The CDR3 is made up of 15 amino acids.

This clonotype was detected only a few times. The chain employs TRBV7-8 and TRBJ2-3; 8 bases agree with TRBD2. The trim removed 5 bases at V and 1 base at J, leaving 8 bases unmatched. The CDR3 length is 16 residues. CDR1 and CDR2 from the germline V gene are SGHVS and FQNEAQ. The CDR3 DNA is TGTGCCAGCAGCCCACCGCGGGGGGCTCGCACAGATACGCAGTATTTT. This encodes CASSPPRGARTDTQYF.

This clonotype was counted at least ten times. V usage is TRBV12-3 or TRBV12-4 and J usage is TRBJ2-6; D perhaps matches TRBD1 (6 bases). CDR3 length: 16 residues. Between the trimmed V and J ends, which lost 6 bases and 2 bases, there was a span of 14 bases. Here the CDR3 reads CASSSQGRAGANVLTF. In nucleotides, the CDR3 is TGTGCCAGCAGCTCACAGGGTAGAGCTGGGGCCAACGTCCTGACTTTC.

At least ten counts were recorded for this clonotype. V is TRBV6-5 and J is TRBJ2-1, with D maybe TRBD1 (5 bases). Trimming stripped 6 bases from V and 6 bases from J, with 15 bases between. This CDR3 has 14 residues. Germline V gene data show CDR1 as MNHEY and CDR2 as SVGAGI. The CDR3 DNA sequence: TGTGCCAGCAGCGCGTTTGTAGGGGTCAATGAGCAGTTCTTC. As protein: CASSAFVGVNEQFF.

The chain is built from TRBV7-2 and TRBJ2-5; the match to TRBD2 covers 7 bases. J gave up 2 bases and V 6 bases, and 3 bases lay outside the gene matches. This CDR3 has 13 amino acids. Germline lookup yields CDR1 SGHTA and CDR2 FQGNSA. CDR3 region: CASRAGIQETQYF. The CDR3 DNA sequence: TGTGCCAGCAGAGCGGGAATACAAGAGACCCAGTACTTC.

This chain joins TRBV10-3 and TRBJ1-5, with TRBD1 matching 8 bases. The CDR3 is 14 residues long. V was pared by 5 bases and J by 6 bases, with 6 bases of the junction left unmatched. Per germline, CDR1 ENHRY and CDR2 SYGVKD. The CDR3 reads CAISRQGLGQPQHF. CDR3 in DNA: TGTGCCATCAGTAGACAGGGGCTTGGTCAGCCCCAGCATTTT.

This clonotype showed up many times. V and J are TRBV3-1 and TRBJ2-5; 10 bases fit TRBD2. The junction had 7 bases not matched to a gene; V was cut back by 3 bases and J by 3 bases. Germline CDR1 and CDR2: LGHDT and YNNKEL (reference sequence). The CDR3 is 16 residues long. The chain's CDR3 is CASSHRLAGTKETQYF. The CDR3 bases are TGTGCCAGCAGCCACCGACTAGCGGGCACGAAAGAGACCCAGTACTTC.

This clonotype is judged large. The V and J genes are TRBV11-3 and TRBJ2-1; D gene unclear. This CDR3 comprises 12 residues. Trimming pared 5 bases from V and 7 bases from J, leaving 9 bases between. Germline loops: CDR1 SGHNT, CDR2 YENEEA. The CDR3, as DNA: TGTGCCAGCAGCCCCTGGGAAAATGAGCAGTTCTTC. Translating gives CASSPWENEQFF.

The chain uses TRBV7-2 and TRBJ1-6; D is unresolved. The V end was cut by 5 bases, the J end by 3 bases, with 14 bases between. This CDR3 is 16 amino acids long. Germline V gene lookup returns CDR1 SGHTA and CDR2 FQGNSA. CDR3 amino acids: CASSPETPGYNSPLHF. The CDR3 nucleotides read TGTGCCAGCAGCCCGGAAACTCCCGGCTATAATTCACCCCTCCACTTT.

This clonotype has a count of ten or more. The chain uses TRBV5-1 and TRBJ2-4; D is possibly TRBD1 (5 bases). The CDR3 runs to 14 residues. V was cut by 4 bases and J by 3 bases, with 11 bases left in between. Germline CDR1 is SGHRS and CDR2 is YFSETQ. The chain's CDR3 is CASSAQGGKNIQYF. The DNA for the CDR3 is TGCGCCAGCAGCGCCCAGGGTGGCAAAAACATTCAGTACTTC.

In regard to this clonotype: It may be a read error: a sequence one base away is much more abundant. The rearrangement joins TRBV6-1 to TRBJ2-3; no clear D. V gave up 7 bases and J gave up 5 bases, with 7 bases separating them. CDR3 size: 11 residues. Germline V gene data show CDR1 as MNHNS and CDR2 as SASEGT. The DNA of the CDR3 is TGTGCCAGCATGAGGAAAGATACGCAGTATTTT. Translated, it gives CASMRKDTQYF.

There are many counts of this clonotype. V usage is TRBV2 and J usage is TRBJ2-5; 10 bases are a match to TRBD2. The germline V gene has CDR1 SNHLY and CDR2 FYNNEI. This CDR3 comprises 15 residues. V lost 8 bases and J lost 2; bases outside the gene matches: 8. The CDR3 sequence: CASSRLAGFQETQYF. The CDR3 DNA reads TGTGCCAGCTCGAGACTAGCGGGTTTTCAAGAGACCCAGTACTTC.

This clonotype was counted only a few times. The genes are TRBV7-9 and TRBJ2-1; D unresolved. With 5 bases removed from V and 0 bases from J, the gap between germline ends came to 11 bases. Looked up from germline, CDR1 is SEHNR and CDR2 is FQNEAQ (reference sequence). The CDR3 is 15 residues long. As DNA, the CDR3 is TGTGCCAGCAGCCCGACCCTTAGCTCCTACAATGAGCAGTTCTTC. Amino acids: CASSPTLSSYNEQFF.

This clonotype was picked up many times. This sequence joins TRBV18 and TRBJ2-7; D not resolved. The CDR3 is 12 amino acids. V was pared by 2 bases and J by 6 bases, with 8 bases between. Germline V gene lookup returns CDR1 KGHSH and CDR2 LQKENI. This chain's CDR3 is CASSPRSGEQYV. The CDR3 DNA is TGTGCCAGCTCACCAAGAAGTGGCGAGCAGTACGTC.